This T cell receptor (beta chain) comes out of a study of control samples from healthy donors and cancer patients. Sequenced by immunoSEQ multiplex PCR; TCRdb stores in-frame clones only, minus some. The sample yields roughly 120,000 clones, about 95% seen once. V lost 7 bases and J lost 1, with 8 bases in between. The germline V gene encodes CDR1 WSHSY and CDR2 SAAADI. The CDR3 has 12 residues. The sample was blood. This TCR derives from a man aged 25-45 years in good health. This chain joins TRBV10-2 and TRBJ2-7; weak D call: TRBD1 (5 bases). The CDR3 protein is CASNDRSYEQYF. The CDR3 nucleotides are TGCGCCAGCAACGACAGATCCTACGAGCAGTACTTC.